This TCR beta chain is from a study of blood T cell repertoires in COVID-19. Study-wide background: The origin of the acute and convalescent COVID-19 samples was the United States, Italy and Spain. Sample material is recorded as cDNA or gDNA derived from T cells, B-cell-depleted T cells, or PBMCs.

This CDR3 region has 16 residues. Trimming at V came to 0 bases and at J to 4 bases, leaving 4 bases not matched to a gene. CDR1 is SNHLY, CDR2 FYNNEI, per germline. In the study's own analysis: Amplifying reference gene primers gave estimates of nucleated cell counts. Clones were read by immunoSEQ multiplex PCR, and TCRdb kept only the in-frame ones, dropping some. V, J and clone size derive from that table, while D and trimming were established from the DNA sequence. The table has roughly 160,000 clones, around 87% seen once. The specimen sequenced was peripheral blood. The V gene is TRBV2, the J gene TRBJ2-5, with 11 bases fitting TRBD2. This TCR was recovered from a man aged 18 to 30 with acute or convalescent COVID-19. The CDR3 coding sequence is TGTGCCAGCAGTGAAGCGAAAGGACTAGCGGGAGAGACCCAGTACTTC. It codes for CASSEAKGLAGETQYF.